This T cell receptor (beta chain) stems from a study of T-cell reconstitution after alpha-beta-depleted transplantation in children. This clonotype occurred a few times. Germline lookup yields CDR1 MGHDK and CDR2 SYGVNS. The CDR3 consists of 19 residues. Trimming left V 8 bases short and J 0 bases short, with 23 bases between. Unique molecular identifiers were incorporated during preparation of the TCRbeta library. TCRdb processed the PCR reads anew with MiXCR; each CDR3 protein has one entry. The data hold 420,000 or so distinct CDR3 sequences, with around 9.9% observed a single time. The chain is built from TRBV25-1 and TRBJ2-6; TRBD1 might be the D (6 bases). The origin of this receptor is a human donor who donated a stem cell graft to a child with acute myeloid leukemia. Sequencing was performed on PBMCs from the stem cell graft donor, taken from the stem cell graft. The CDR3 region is CASLGQGQGMDSGANVLTF. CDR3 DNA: TGTGCCAGCCTAGGGCAGGGGCAGGGAATGGACTCTGGGGCCAACGTCCTGACTTTC.